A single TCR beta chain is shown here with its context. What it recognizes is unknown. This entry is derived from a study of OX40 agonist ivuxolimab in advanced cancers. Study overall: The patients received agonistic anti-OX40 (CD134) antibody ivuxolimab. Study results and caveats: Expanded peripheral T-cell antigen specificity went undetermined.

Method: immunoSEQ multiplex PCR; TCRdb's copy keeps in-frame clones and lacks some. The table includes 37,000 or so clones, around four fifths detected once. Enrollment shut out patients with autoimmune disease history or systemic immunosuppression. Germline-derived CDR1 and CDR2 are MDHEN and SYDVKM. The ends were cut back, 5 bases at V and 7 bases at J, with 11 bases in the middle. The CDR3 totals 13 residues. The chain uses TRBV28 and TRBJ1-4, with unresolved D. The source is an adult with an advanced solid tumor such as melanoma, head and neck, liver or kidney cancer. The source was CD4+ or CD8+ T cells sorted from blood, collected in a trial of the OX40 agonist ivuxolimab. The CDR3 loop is CASSRTGSEKLFF. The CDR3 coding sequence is TGTGCCAGCAGTCGGACGGGAAGTGAAAAACTGTTTTTT.